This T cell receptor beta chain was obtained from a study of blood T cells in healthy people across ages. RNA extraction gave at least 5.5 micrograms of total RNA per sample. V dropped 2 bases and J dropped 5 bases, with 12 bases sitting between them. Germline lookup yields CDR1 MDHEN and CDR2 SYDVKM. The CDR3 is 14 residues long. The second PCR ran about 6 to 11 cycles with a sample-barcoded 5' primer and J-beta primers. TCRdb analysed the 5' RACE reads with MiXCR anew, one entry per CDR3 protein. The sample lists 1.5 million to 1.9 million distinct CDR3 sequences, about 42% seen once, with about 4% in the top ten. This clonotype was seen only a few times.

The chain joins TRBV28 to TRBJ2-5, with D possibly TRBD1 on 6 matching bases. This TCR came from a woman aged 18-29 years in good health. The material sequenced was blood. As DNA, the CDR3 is TGTGCCAGCAGTTTACAGGGGTTTTGGGAGACCCAGTACTTC. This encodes CASSLQGFWETQYF.